The 19 T cell receptor beta chains listed next were all sequenced from one sample in a study of cytomegalovirus exposure and HLA in healthy donors. The PCR used 60 Vbeta and 13 Jbeta primers. The method was immunoSEQ multiplex PCR; TCRdb's version includes in-frame clones alone and lacks a portion of them. The sample has roughly 160,000 clones, over 70% seen once. Sequencing used PBMCs. All receptors derive from a boy younger than 10 in good health and CMV-seronegative.

The chain combines TRBV7-3 with TRBJ1-1; 9 bases align to TRBD1. Germline lookup yields CDR1 SGHTA and CDR2 FQGTGA. This CDR3 comprises 13 residues. With 5 bases clipped from V and 10 bases from J, the junction kept 8 bases outside the gene matches. The CDR3 coding sequence is TGTGCCAGCAGCCATGGACCGGGACAGGGAGCTTTCTTT. Translation gives CASSHGPGQGAFF. The variable domain in full, completed from reference TRBV7-3 and TRBJ1-1, reads GAGVSQTPSNKVTEKGKYVELRCDPISGHTALYWYRQSLGQGPEFLIYFQGTGAADDSGLPNDRFFAVRPEGSVSTLKIQRTERGDSAVYLCASSHGPGQGAFFGQGTRLTVV.

This chain joins TRBV19 and TRBJ2-2, with D possibly TRBD2 on 6 matching bases. Germline V gene lookup returns CDR1 LNHDA and CDR2 SQIVND (reference sequence). Trimming removed 3 bases from V and 3 bases from J, with 11 bases in between. The CDR3 covers 15 residues. CDR3 DNA: TGTGCCAGTAGTATGGTCGGGAGATACACCGGGGAGCTGTTTTTT. This sequence encodes CASSMVGRYTGELFF.

The chain combines TRBV12-5 with TRBJ2-5; D is perhaps TRBD2 (5 bases). The CDR3 contains 17 residues. V was pared by 0 bases and J by 3 bases, with 17 bases between. The germline gives CDR1 LGHNT, CDR2 FRNRAP. The chain's CDR3 is CASGLVLGHHGEETQYF. The CDR3 region has the DNA TGTGCTAGTGGTTTGGTACTCGGGCACCACGGGGAAGAGACCCAGTACTTC.

This clone showed up just a few times. The chain combines TRBV11-2 with TRBJ2-3; TRBD1 agrees at 8 bases. Germline loops: CDR1 SGHAT, CDR2 FQNNGV. The CDR3 runs 16 residues. Unmatched junction bases numbered 13, after V lost 5 bases and J lost 6 bases. CDR3 in amino acids: CASSATGTGPQDTQYF. The DNA for the CDR3 is TGTGCCAGCAGCGCCACAGGGACAGGACCCCAGGATACGCAGTATTTT.

This clone was seen only once. The gene calls are TRBV28 and TRBJ2-7, with 8 nucleotides matching TRBD1. Germline-derived CDR1 and CDR2 are MDHEN and SYDVKM. This CDR3 spans 14 amino acids. The V segment lost 3 bases and the J segment 2 bases; nucleotides outside the gene matches: 3. CDR3 sequence: CASSFPGQAYEQYV. In nucleotides, the CDR3 is TGTGCCAGCAGTTTTCCGGGACAGGCCTACGAGCAGTACGTC.

The rearrangement links TRBV18 to TRBJ2-7; TRBD1 matches 8 bases. The junction had 6 bases not matched to a gene; V was cut back by 3 bases and J by 2 bases. Germline V gives CDR1 KGHSH, CDR2 LQKENI. The CDR3 covers 15 residues. The DNA for the CDR3 is TGTGCCAGCTCACCTCGACAGGGGAACCCCTACGAGCAGTACTTC. Its translation: CASSPRQGNPYEQYF.

The chain recombines TRBV19 with TRBJ1-2; no clear D. The length of the CDR3 is 16 residues. From germline, CDR1 is LNHDA and CDR2 SQIVND (reference sequence). Trimming shortened V by 4 bases and J by 4 bases, and 19 bases separated the two germline ends. CDR3 loop: CASSTWRYGSGYGYTF. CDR3 in DNA: TGTGCCAGTAGTACCTGGCGATACGGTAGCGGCTATGGCTACACCTTC.

The chain recombines TRBV9 with TRBJ2-1; TRBD2 agrees at 12 bases. Germline lookup yields CDR1 SGDLS and CDR2 YYNGEE. This CDR3 has 16 amino acids. Unmatched junction bases numbered 2, after V lost 0 bases and J lost 4 bases. The CDR3 is CASSVEGLAGYNEQFF. Written as DNA, the CDR3 is TGTGCCAGCAGCGTAGAAGGACTAGCGGGGTACAATGAGCAGTTCTTC.

The chain links TRBV4-1 to TRBJ2-3; TRBD1 is a possible D gene (6 bases). Trimming removed 2 bases at V and 3 bases at J, with 12 bases between. This CDR3 is 15 amino acids long. CDR1 is MGHRA and CDR2 is YSYEKL in the germline V gene. The CDR3 sequence is CASSQLGGRTDTQYF. In nucleotides, the CDR3 is TGCGCCAGCAGCCAACTTGGGGGCCGAACAGATACGCAGTATTTT.

V gene TRBV10-2 combines with J gene TRBJ1-1; 7 bases match TRBD1. Trimming cost V 10 bases and J 5 bases; bases outside gene matches: 16. CDR1 and CDR2 (germline): WSHSY, SAAADI. CDR3 length equals 15 residues. CDR3 residues: CATAPFEGARTEAFF. CDR3 DNA: TGCGCCACCGCCCCATTTGAGGGGGCCCGGACTGAAGCTTTCTTT.

The CDR3 spells CASSLRLGDQETQYF. CDR3 in DNA: TGTGCCAGCAGCTTAAGGTTAGGGGACCAAGAGACCCAGTACTTC. This chain uses TRBV7-6 with TRBJ2-5; possible D gene TRBD1, 5 bases. The CDR3 loop spans 15 amino acids. Trimming removed 2 bases from V and 0 bases from J, with 10 bases in between. The germline CDR1 and CDR2 sequences are SGHVS and FNYEAQ.

The CDR3 DNA follows: TGCAGCGTACTCTGGTCGAGGACTGGAAACACCATATATTTT. Protein sequence: CSVLWSRTGNTIYF. The chain joins TRBV29-1 to TRBJ1-3; D is undetermined. Trimming left V 6 bases short and J 2 bases short, with 14 bases between. Germline CDR1 reads SQVTM; CDR2 reads ANQGSEA. This CDR3 has 14 amino acids.

This clone was counted a few times. This sequence joins TRBV5-6 and TRBJ1-6, with unresolved D. The CDR3 has 17 residues. Trimming left V 1 base short and J 9 bases short, with 20 bases between. Germline CDR1 SGHDT, CDR2 YYEEEE. The CDR3 DNA sequence: TGTGCCAGCAGCTTGAGGCGGCCAGCCACAGCGGGTTCACCCCTCCACTTT. Translation: CASSLRRPATAGSPLHF.

The rearrangement links TRBV6-6 to TRBJ2-3; 9 nucleotides agree with TRBD1. The trim removed 4 bases at V and 5 bases at J, leaving 7 bases unmatched. This CDR3 region has 15 residues. Germline assignment: CDR1 MNHNY and CDR2 SVGAGI (reference sequence). The CDR3 is CASSFPGQGEDTQYF. The CDR3, as DNA: TGTGCCAGCAGTTTCCCGGGACAGGGAGAAGATACGCAGTATTTT.

The chain carries TRBV2 and TRBJ2-5; weak D call: TRBD1 (7 bases). V lost 6 bases, J lost 5 bases, and 22 bases lay in between. The CDR3 covers 16 residues. Germline values: CDR1 SNHLY, CDR2 FYNNEI. CDR3 residues: CASRVQGGFFGETQYF. In DNA form, the CDR3 reads TGTGCCAGCAGGGTTCAGGGGGGATTCTTCGGGGAGACCCAGTACTTC.

This rearrangement joins TRBV11-2 to TRBJ2-5; maybe TRBD1 (5 bases). Between the trimmed V and J ends, which lost 0 bases and 2 bases, there was a span of 10 bases. The germline V gene has CDR1 SGHAT and CDR2 FQNNGV. There are 15 residues in the CDR3. The CDR3 DNA sequence: TGTGCCAGCAGCTTAGAGCCTGGGGCGCAAGAGACCCAGTACTTC. This codes for CASSLEPGAQETQYF.

This rearrangement joins TRBV4-3 to TRBJ2-1; 8 bases are a match to TRBD2. Germline loops: CDR1 LGHNA, CDR2 YSLEER. V dropped 4 bases and J dropped 5; count of bases not matched to a gene: 4. The CDR3 is made up of 14 amino acids. CDR3 in amino acids: CASSRGLADNEQFF. CDR3 nucleotides: TGCGCCAGCAGCCGAGGACTAGCCGACAATGAGCAGTTCTTC.

In regard to this clone: This sample also contains other DNA sequences that code for the same CDR3. This chain uses TRBV30 with TRBJ2-2, with 8 bases that match TRBD2. This CDR3 contains 13 residues. Germline CDR1 reads GTSNPN; CDR2 reads SVGIG (reference sequence). After removal of 0 bases from V and 6 bases from J, the junction contained 0 bases not matched to a gene. CDR3 loop: CAWSVLAAGELFF. CDR3 nucleotide sequence: TGTGCCTGGAGTGTACTAGCGGCCGGGGAGCTGTTTTTT. Variable domain in full (rest from reference TRBV30 and TRBJ2-2): SQTIHQWPATLVQPVGSPLSLECTVEGTSNPNLYWYRQAAGRGLQLLFYSVGIGQISSEVPQNLSASRPQDRQFILSSKKLLLSDSGFYLCAWSVLAAGELFFGEGSRLTVL.

The V call is TRBV5-4, the J call TRBJ1-4, with a tentative D call TRBD1 (6 bases). Per germline, CDR1 SGHNT and CDR2 YYREEE (reference sequence). Deletions cut 3 bases from V and 1 base from J, with 19 bases between. This CDR3 comprises 18 residues. CDR3 DNA: TGTGCCAGCAGCTCAACAGGGCTCCGAGGGAGAACTAATGAAAAACTGTTTTTT. Translation gives CASSSTGLRGRTNEKLFF.